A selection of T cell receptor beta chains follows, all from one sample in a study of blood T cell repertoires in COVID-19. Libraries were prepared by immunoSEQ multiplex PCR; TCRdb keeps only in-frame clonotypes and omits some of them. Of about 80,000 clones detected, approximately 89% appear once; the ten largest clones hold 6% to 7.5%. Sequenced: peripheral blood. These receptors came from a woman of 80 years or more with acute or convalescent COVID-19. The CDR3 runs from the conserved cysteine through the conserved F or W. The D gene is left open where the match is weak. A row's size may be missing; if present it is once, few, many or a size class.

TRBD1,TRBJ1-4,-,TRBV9,TGTGCCAGCAGCTTGGGACAGATCGCTGAGGGTGAAAAACTGTTTTTT,CASSLGQIAEGEKLFF
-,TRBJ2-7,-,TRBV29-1,TGCAGCGTTTCTGGGGGGAGGTACGAGCAGTACTTC,CSVSGGRYEQYF
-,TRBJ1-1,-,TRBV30,TGTGCCTGGTTCGGGTTAACTAAAGCTTTCTTT,CAWFGLTKAFF
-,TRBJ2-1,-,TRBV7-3,TGTGCCAGCAGCCTGGGCAGGGGTCAGAATGAGCAGTTCTTC,CASSLGRGQNEQFF
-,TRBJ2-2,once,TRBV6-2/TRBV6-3,TGTGCCAGCAGTAGGCAGGGCTGGACCGGGGAGCTGTTTTTT,CASSRQGWTGELFF
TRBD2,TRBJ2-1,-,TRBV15,TGTGCCACCAGCAGTCTCAGGACTAGCGGGAGGCGAACTAACTCCTACAATGAGCAGTTCTTC,CATSSLRTSGRRTNSYNEQFF
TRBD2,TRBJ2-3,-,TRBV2,TGTGCCAGCAGCAAACTAGCGGGAGATGCAGATACGCAGTATTTT,CASSKLAGDADTQYF
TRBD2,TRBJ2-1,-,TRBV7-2,TGTGCCAGCAGCTCTTCCGAGGGACTAGTGAACCTCTTC,CASSSSEGLVNLF
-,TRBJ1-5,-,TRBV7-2,TGTGCCAGCAGCCCCAATCGGGTTAGCAATCAGCCCCAGCATTTT,CASSPNRVSNQPQHF
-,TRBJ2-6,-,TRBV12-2,TGTGCAAGTCGCTTAGAAGAGGGACAGAAACCCTCTGGGGCCAACGTCCTGACTTTC,CASRLEEGQKPSGANVLTF
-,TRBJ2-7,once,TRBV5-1,TGCGCCAGCAGCTACGACGGAGCGGGTTCTACCTACGAGCAGTACTTC,CASSYDGAGSTYEQYF
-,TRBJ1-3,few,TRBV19,TGTGCCAGTAGTCCCCCGGACAGAAGCTCTGGAAACACCATATATTTT,CASSPPDRSSGNTIYF
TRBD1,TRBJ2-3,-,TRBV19,TGTGCCAGTGGGCTACCCGGGACAGTGGGAGATACGCAGTATTTT,CASGLPGTVGDTQYF
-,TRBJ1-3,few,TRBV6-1,TGTGCCAGCAGTGAAGCGCGGCAGGGGTACACCATATATTTT,CASSEARQGYTIYF
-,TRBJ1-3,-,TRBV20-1,TGCAGTGCTAGTTCGGGTGATGGAAACACCATATATTTT,CSASSGDGNTIYF
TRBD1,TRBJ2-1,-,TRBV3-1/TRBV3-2,TGTGCCAGCAGCCAATGGAGGACAGGTGTACAGTTCTTC,CASSQWRTGVQFF
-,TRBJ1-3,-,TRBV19,TGTGCCAGTAGCGAACGAGGAGGGCCTGGAAACACCATATATTTT,CASSERGGPGNTIYF
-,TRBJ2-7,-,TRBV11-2,TGTGCCAGCAGCTTAACGCAGTACTACGAGCAGTACTTC,CASSLTQYYEQYF
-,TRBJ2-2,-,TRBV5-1,TGCGCCAGCAGCGGGCTTGGGACTCCCGTAGGGAACACCGGGGAGCTGTTTTTT,CASSGLGTPVGNTGELFF
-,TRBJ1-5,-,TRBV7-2,TGTGCCAGCAGCGCTCATACAGGGAGTCAGCCCCAGCATTTT,CASSAHTGSQPQHF
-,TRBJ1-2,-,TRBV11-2,TGTGCCAGCAGCTCCTTCAGGGGCACGAACTATGGCTACACCTTC,CASSSFRGTNYGYTF
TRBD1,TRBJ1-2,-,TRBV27,TGTGCCAGCAGTCTAATTGACAGGGGGAATGGCTACACCTTC,CASSLIDRGNGYTF
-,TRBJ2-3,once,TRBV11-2,TGTGCCAGCAGCCCCGGGGTTCTAGAGGCAGATACGCAGTATTTT,CASSPGVLEADTQYF
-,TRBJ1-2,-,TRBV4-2,TGTGCCAGCAGCCAAGGACTTCCTCCCTATGGCTACACCTTC,CASSQGLPPYGYTF
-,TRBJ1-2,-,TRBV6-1,TGTGCCAGCAGTGCCGGGACATCAACTTACAACTATGGCTACACCTTC,CASSAGTSTYNYGYTF
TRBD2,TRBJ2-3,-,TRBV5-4,TGTGCCAGCAGCTTGGGGGGGGGTCTCGGAGATACGCAGTATTTT,CASSLGGGLGDTQYF